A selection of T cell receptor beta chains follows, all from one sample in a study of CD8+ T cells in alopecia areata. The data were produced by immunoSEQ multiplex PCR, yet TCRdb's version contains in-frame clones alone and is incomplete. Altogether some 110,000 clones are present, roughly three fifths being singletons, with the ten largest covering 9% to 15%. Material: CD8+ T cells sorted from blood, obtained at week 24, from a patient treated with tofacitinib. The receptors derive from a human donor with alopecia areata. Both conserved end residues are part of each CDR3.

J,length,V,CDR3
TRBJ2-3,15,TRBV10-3,CAISELQAHTDTQYF
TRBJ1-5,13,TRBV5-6,CASSFTGSQPQHF
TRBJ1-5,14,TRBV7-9,CASSPQGAGQPQHF
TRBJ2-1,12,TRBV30,CAWSAGVNEQFF
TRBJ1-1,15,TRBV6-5,CASSSPREGGTEAFF
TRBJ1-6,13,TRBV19,CAAQGQANSPLHF
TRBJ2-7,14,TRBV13,CASTGLAGAYEQYF
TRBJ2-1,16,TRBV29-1,CSVHGLAGGPLDEQFF
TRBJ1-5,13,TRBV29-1,CSVAGGSGQPQHF
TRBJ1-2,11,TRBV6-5,CATQGAAGYTF
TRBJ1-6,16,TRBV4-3,CASSQRGYERASPLHF
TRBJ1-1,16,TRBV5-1,CASSPRGGELNTEAFF